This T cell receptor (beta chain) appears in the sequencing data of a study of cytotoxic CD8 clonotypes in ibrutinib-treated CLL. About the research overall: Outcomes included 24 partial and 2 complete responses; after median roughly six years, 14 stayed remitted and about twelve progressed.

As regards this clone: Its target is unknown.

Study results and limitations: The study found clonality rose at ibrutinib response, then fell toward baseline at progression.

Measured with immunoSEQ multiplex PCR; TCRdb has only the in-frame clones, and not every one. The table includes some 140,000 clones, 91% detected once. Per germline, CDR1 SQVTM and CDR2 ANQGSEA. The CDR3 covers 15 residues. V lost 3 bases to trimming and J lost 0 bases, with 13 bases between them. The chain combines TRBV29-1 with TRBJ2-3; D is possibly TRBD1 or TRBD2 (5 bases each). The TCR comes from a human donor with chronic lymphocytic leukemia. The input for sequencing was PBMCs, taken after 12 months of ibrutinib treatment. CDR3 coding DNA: TGCAGCGTTGATTGGGGGACCAAGAGCACAGATACGCAGTATTTT. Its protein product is CSVDWGTKSTDTQYF.